Listed here is a single T cell receptor beta chain. The source of the sample is a study of T cell repertoires in ileal Crohn's disease. The CDR3 length is 12 residues. V was clipped by 6 bases and J by 4 bases, with 6 bases between them. CDR1 is MNHEY, CDR2 SMNVEV, per germline (reference sequence). Produced via immunoSEQ multiplex PCR; TCRdb's table is partial and in-frame only. The sample shows roughly 28,000 clones, around 80% of them seen only once. The sequence was obtained from an adult with Crohn's disease. The specimen sequenced was ileal tissue. V usage is TRBV27 and J usage is TRBJ2-2; no clear D gene. CDR3 bases: TGTGCCAGCAGACTCGTCACCGGGGAGCTGTTTTTT. Translating gives CASRLVTGELFF.